This T cell receptor beta chain was retrieved from a study of cytomegalovirus exposure and HLA in healthy donors (dated by TCRdb to 2016 to 2017). Regarding the study in general: An earlier analysis of under 600 of the donors reported about 250 Gb of sequence data and roughly 110 million unique TCR beta sequences from 190 million or so T cells. The number of typed donors differed by locus: 629-630 for A, B, C, DRB1 and DQB1; 500 to 550 for DQA1; some 610 for DPA1; and some 470 for DPB1. A separate validation cohort of roughly 130 different subjects was used in addition to the 666-subject first cohort. Four to six DR-DQ haplotypes were handled as single units for association and clustering because linkage in the cohort was strong. A later genetic analysis used genome-wide SNP genotypes for about 60% of the 666 donors, treating that subset as a discovery cohort. High-throughput TCR immunosequencing, statistical association of individual TCRs with disease status, and machine learning were combined to predict cytomegalovirus infection status. Every repertoire in the discovery cohort had been generated on one and the same sequencing platform. Both class I and class II loci were covered by HLA typing, at four-digit resolution. Donor age, sex, ethnicity and CMV serostatus were collected together with the repertoire data. Among the roughly 400 genotyped donors, 75% to 90% belonged to the genetic ancestry cluster associated with self-reported Caucasian donors. About 280 gigabases of sequencing data and around 80 million unique TCR sequences made up an early release that covered roughly 670 HLA-typed donors. The T cell repertoires of around 730 subjects were profiled by immunosequencing and related to cytomegalovirus serostatus. To study patterns of TCR occurrence, a later analysis re-analyzed previously published TCR beta repertoires from several hundred donors and added high-resolution HLA genotyping. The later analysis used no new phenotypic data to find candidate immune exposures, relying instead on TCR beta sequences and their occurrence across donors. Across 300 to 400 genotyped donors of the cohort, an average of roughly 250,000 unique TCR beta nucleotide sequences per donor were sequenced, and roughly 20% of those sequences were non-productive. The study aimed to test whether cataloging public T cell receptors could reveal signatures of past pathogen exposure. An earlier analysis of 587 of the donors used high-throughput TCR beta sequencing to judge whether each TCR beta V gene segment behaved as functional or pseudogenic. Paper-wide results and their limitations: For the cohort, immune exposure information was limited to CMV serostatus. A further reported finding was that TCR beta sequences accurately predicted the HLA-A and HLA-B alleles for most subjects in the first cohort. In the study, 150 to 200 TCR beta chains were listed as associated with cytomegalovirus. According to a later genetic analysis, donors in an Asian-associated ancestry cluster had fewer N-insertions in productive TCRs than the approximately 690-donor mean. A cluster of highly shared sequence variants was judged likely to represent a technical artifact of the sequencing pipeline. Compared with equally common non-associated chains, HLA-associated TCR beta chains in a later analysis were more clonally expanded and had lower generation probabilities. Correlated functional status among segregating V segments might reflect linkage disequilibrium, but an unknown experimental factor could not be ruled out. An earlier analysis of roughly 570 of the donors showed that most TCR beta V segments appeared in productive rearrangements either about 90% or about 30% of the time, which broadly matched IMGT annotations. In a later analysis, over 15,000 TCR beta sequences were associated with specific HLA alleles at a false discovery rate of 0.05. Cytomegalovirus status was reported to be diagnosed by the classifier with high specificity and sensitivity in both the original and validation cohorts. Across donors, most TCR sequences were observed very rarely, whereas some public TCRs were present in many individuals. In this cohort, only TCR beta chains were sequenced, and detectable features were limited by the absence of alpha or paired-chain data. A few of the identified cytomegalovirus-associated TCR beta chains were confirmed in vitro to be specific for cytomegalovirus antigens. V-gene and J-gene trimming of TCR beta chains was associated with a missense DCLRE1C variant in a later genetic analysis, and the association was replicated in an independent cohort. Presence/absence analyses assumed roughly uniform sequencing depth across donors, an assumption that may not hold. In a later analysis, the rate of TCR association differed among HLA loci, with DRB1 alleles having the most associated TCRs and HLA-C alleles having the fewest. According to a later analysis, most CMV-associated TCR beta chains appeared to be HLA-restricted, and the HLA associations seemed to be driven largely by CMV exposure. It was suggested by the authors that the approach could potentially be generalized to other disease states and immunological phenotypes. Assigning TCR associations to individual alleles was difficult when HLA alleles, especially DR and DQ, strongly co-occurred. In a later analysis, several top co-occurrence clusters were reported to appear linked to parvovirus B19, influenza, CMV and Epstein-Barr virus. The 87-base-pair reads could not distinguish some IMGT-functional V segments, including TRBV6-2 and TRBV6-3, so those segments were excluded. Because counts were too low, seventeen rarely observed V segments, including chromosome 9 orphons, were excluded from the earlier analysis of several hundred of the donors. Because HLA typing was missing for some donors at each locus, association tests included only the typed subset.

The cohort consisted of 670 or so healthy bone marrow donors. All cohort members were sampled while nominally healthy, although unrecorded immune exposures were likely present. The donor tested CMV seronegative and was one of the 352 seronegative cohort members. Each donor provided a peripheral blood sample, and peripheral blood mononuclear cells were used for TCR beta sequencing. The Qiagen DNeasy Blood Extraction Kit was used to extract genomic DNA from the blood cell samples. For CDR1 and CDR2, the germline V gene lists SNHLY and FYNNEI. Trimmed from V: 10 bases; trimmed from J: 6 bases; junction bases lacking a gene match: 13. Including the terminal cysteine and phenylalanine, the CDR3 comprises 15 residues. Only CDR3 DNA is held: 45 bases, read in frame from base 1. About this clone: Its antigen target is currently unknown. The record has no base qualities; no much larger clone is one base away.

Receptor libraries were prepared by the immunoSEQ multiplex PCR assay. For the multiplex PCR, a mixture combining 60 forward primers for TCR Vbeta segments and 13 reverse primers for TCR Jbeta segments was used. A multiplex PCR assay on genomic DNA amplified the CDR3 region of rearranged TCR beta genes. On the Illumina HiSeq System, the amplified TCR beta libraries were sequenced as 87-base-pair reads. Under the source paper's analysis protocol: A later analysis tallied 70 million to 100 million unique TCR beta chains across the 666 repertoires, and around 9.9 million of those chains were shared by two or more donors. Raw reads were error-corrected and collapsed into unique sequences by a nearest-neighbor algorithm in which closely related sequences were merged to remove PCR and sequencing errors. V, D and J gene segments were assigned by aligning CDR3 sequences to IMGT reference sequences. For a sequence to be retained, at least a six-nucleotide match to both a V gene segment and a J gene segment was required. A rearrangement counted as productive if the CDR3 had no stop codons and remained in frame with V and J, and every other rearrangement counted as non-productive. Following IMGT convention, CDR3 was defined as the stretch from the second conserved V-encoded cysteine up to the conserved J-encoded phenylalanine. The earlier analysis of fewer than 750 of the donors excluded sequences that lacked an unambiguous match to a single V gene segment. An earlier analysis of under 750 of the donors called V segments functional above 56.7% productive rearrangements and segregating when the between-donor standard deviation exceeded 5%. A statistical classification framework was built for diagnosing cytomegalovirus status from the catalog of TCR beta chain sequences. In a later analysis, TCR nucleotide sequences were compared against IMGT/GENE-DB human TR gene sequences so that V and J genes could be assigned. The TCRdist pipeline was used in a later analysis to assign CDR3 sequences and most-parsimonious VDJ recombination scenarios. In a later analysis, each TCR beta chain was defined by its CDR3 amino acid sequence together with its V-gene family, and reads without a unique V-gene family were excluded. In a later analysis, several hundred highly shared, low-generation-probability nucleotide sequences were removed to address suspected cross-contamination and a sequencing artifact. For each public chain, a later analysis derived a clonal expansion index from normalized ranks of inferred template counts within each repertoire. A later analysis computed generation probabilities with a VDJ recombination model fitted to out-of-frame rearrangements, and checked the results against IGoR. Hypergeometric tests were used in a later analysis to score TCR-TCR, TCR-HLA and TCR-CMV co-occurrence, with a repertoire-size bias correction applied to the TCR pairs. To estimate false discovery rates, a later analysis permuted the HLA or CMV assignments 20 times. A later analysis grouped co-occurring TCRs with DBSCAN, adding TCRdist sequence similarity when clustering within HLA-allele-positive subsets. Repertoires with fewer than 30,000 or more than 120,000 public chains were left out of co-occurrence clustering, as were about 5 repertoires with anomalous nucleotide sharing. Drawn from immuneACCESS, this table holds only the in-frame rearrangements with V and J called that TCRdb kept. Clones are partly lost; checked studies trace under half to an unresolved V gene and leave the rest unexplained. The DNA gave D and trimming, while V, J and clone size come from that table. The table for this sample lists under 110,000 clones; under 80% of them were counted only once. Approximately 3.7% of the sample lies in the top ten.

The sequence was collected from a man aged 55 to 69 in good health and CMV-seronegative. Sequenced material: PBMCs. The chain uses TRBV2 and TRBJ2-5, with 11 central nucleotides matching TRBD2. CDR3 protein: CATARLAGIRKTQYF. In nucleotides, the sequence is TGTGCCACAGCGCGACTAGCGGGGATAAGGAAGACCCAGTACTTC.